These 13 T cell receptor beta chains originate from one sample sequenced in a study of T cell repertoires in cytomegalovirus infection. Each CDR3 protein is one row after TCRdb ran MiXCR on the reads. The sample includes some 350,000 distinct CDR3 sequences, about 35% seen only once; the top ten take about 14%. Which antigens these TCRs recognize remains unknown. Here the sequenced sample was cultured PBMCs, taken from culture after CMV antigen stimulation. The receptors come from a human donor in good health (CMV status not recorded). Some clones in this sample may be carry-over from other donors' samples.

CDR3: CATSLSVTQYF. The DNA for the CDR3 is TGTGCCACCAGTCTTTCGGTTACGCAGTATTTT. The gene calls are TRBV15 and TRBJ2-3; unclear D gene. V was clipped by 6 bases and J by 8 bases, with 9 bases between them. This CDR3 has 11 amino acids. Germline assignment: CDR1 LNHNV and CDR2 YYDKDF (reference sequence).

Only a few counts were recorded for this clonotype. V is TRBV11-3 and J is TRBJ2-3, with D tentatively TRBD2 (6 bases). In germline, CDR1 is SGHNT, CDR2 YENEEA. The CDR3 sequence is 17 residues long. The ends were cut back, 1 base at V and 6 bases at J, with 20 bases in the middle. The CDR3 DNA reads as TGTGCCAGCAGCTTAGGAAGGCGGGACCTCCCCGGGGATACGCAGTATTTT. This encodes CASSLGRRDLPGDTQYF. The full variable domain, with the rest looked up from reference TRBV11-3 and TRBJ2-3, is EAGVVQSPRYKIIEKKQPVAFWCNPISGHNTLYWYLQNLGQGPELLIRYENEEAVDDSQLPKDRFSAERLKGVDSTLKIQPAELGDSAVYLCASSLGRRDLPGDTQYFGPGTRLTVL.

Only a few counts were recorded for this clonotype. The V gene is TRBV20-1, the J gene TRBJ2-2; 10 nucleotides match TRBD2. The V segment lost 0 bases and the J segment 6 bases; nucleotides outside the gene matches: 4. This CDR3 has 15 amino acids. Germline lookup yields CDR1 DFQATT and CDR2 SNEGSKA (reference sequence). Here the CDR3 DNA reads TGCAGTGCTAGAGATCTAGCGGGAGAGGCCGGGGAGCTGTTTTTT. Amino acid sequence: CSARDLAGEAGELFF.

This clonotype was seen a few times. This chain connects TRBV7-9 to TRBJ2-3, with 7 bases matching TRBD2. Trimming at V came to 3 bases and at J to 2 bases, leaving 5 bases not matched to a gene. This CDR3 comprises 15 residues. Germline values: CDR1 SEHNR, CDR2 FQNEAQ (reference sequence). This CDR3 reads CASSLSREHTDTQYF. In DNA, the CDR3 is TGTGCCAGCAGCTTGTCGCGGGAGCACACAGATACGCAGTATTTT.

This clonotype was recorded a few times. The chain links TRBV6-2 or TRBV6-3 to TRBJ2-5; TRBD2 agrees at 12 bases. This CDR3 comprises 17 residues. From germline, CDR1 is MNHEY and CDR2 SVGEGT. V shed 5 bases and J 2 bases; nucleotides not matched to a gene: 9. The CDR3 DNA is TGTGCCAGCAGTCAACCCCTTACTAGCGGGAGGCAAGAGACCCAGTACTTC. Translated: CASSQPLTSGRQETQYF.

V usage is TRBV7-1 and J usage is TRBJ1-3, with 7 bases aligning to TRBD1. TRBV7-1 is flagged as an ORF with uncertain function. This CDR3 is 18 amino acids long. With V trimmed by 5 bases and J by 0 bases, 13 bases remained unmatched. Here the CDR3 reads CASSRTRDSLFSGNTIYF. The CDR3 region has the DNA TGTGCCAGCAGCCGGACCCGGGACAGCTTATTCTCTGGAAACACCATATATTTT.

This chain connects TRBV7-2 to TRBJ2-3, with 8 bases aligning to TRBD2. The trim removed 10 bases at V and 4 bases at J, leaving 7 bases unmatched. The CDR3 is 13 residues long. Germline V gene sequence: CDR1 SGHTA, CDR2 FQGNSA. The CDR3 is CATRTSGADTQYF. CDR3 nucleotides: TGTGCCACCCGAACTAGCGGCGCAGATACGCAGTATTTT.

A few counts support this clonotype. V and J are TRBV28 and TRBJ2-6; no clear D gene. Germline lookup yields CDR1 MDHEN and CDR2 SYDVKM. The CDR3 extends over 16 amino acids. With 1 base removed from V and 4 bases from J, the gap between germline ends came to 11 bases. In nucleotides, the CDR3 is TGTGCCAGCAGTTTATTCCCCGGGTCCGGGGCCAACGTCCTGACTTTC. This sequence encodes CASSLFPGSGANVLTF.

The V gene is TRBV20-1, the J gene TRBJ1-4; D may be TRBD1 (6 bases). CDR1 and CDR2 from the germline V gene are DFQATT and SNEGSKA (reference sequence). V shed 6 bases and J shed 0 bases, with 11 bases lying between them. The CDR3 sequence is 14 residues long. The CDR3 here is CSAGYRATNEKLFF. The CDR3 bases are TGCAGTGCCGGATACAGGGCAACTAATGAAAAACTGTTTTTT.

The CDR3 DNA reads TGTGCCACCACGGGGACAGGGGAGGATGAGCAGTTCTTC. Protein product: CATTGTGEDEQFF. This chain links TRBV10-3 with TRBJ2-1; TRBD1 matches 10 bases. The CDR3 sequence is 13 residues long. The V segment lost 10 bases and the J segment 8 bases; nucleotides outside the gene matches: 8. CDR1 ENHRY and CDR2 SYGVKD come from the germline V gene.

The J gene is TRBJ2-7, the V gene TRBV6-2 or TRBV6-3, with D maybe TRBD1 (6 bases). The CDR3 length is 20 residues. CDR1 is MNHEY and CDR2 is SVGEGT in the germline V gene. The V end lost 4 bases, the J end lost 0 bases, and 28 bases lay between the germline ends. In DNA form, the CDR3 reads TGTGCCAGCAGTTCCAGGGGTGGGTTGTCCGCCGAAGGACGCTCCTACGAGCAGTACGTC. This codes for CASSSRGGLSAEGRSYEQYV.

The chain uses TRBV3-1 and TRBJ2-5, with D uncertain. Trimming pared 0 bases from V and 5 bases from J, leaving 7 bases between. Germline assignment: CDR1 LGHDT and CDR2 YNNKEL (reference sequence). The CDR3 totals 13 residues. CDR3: CASSQDSGETQYF. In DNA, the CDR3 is TGTGCCAGCAGCCAAGATAGTGGGGAGACCCAGTACTTC.

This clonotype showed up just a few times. The CDR3 protein is CASSGLAGASYNEQFF. CDR3 coding DNA: TGTGCCAGCAGCGGACTAGCGGGAGCCTCCTACAATGAGCAGTTCTTC. V and J are TRBV6-6 and TRBJ2-1; 13 bases are a match to TRBD2. This CDR3 spans 16 amino acids. The germline gives CDR1 MNHNY, CDR2 SVGAGI (reference sequence). J was trimmed by 0 bases and V by 6 bases; bases with no gene match: 2.